The present entry profiles one TCR beta chain with its context. The sample originates from a study of blood T cells in healthy people across ages. With a J-beta primer mix and a sample-barcoded 5' primer, a second PCR ran roughly 7 to 11 cycles. One entry per CDR3 protein, called by TCRdb with MiXCR from the 5' RACE reads. The sample includes 650,000 to 900,000 distinct CDR3 sequences, around 68% of them seen just once. With V trimmed by 6 bases and J by 5 bases, 10 bases remained unmatched. This CDR3 spans 15 amino acids. CDR1 is ENHRY and CDR2 is SYGVKD in the germline V gene. The chain uses TRBV10-3 and TRBJ2-1; TRBD2 matches 7 bases. The sequenced sample was blood. The TCR sequence derives from a man aged 25-45 years in good health. The CDR3 nucleotides are TGTGCCATCAGCCTGAACCCGGGAGGAAACAATGAGCAGTTCTTC. Encoded protein: CAISLNPGGNNEQFF.